These 29 T cell receptor beta chains came from one sample sequenced in a study of CD8+CD57+ T cells in acquired aplastic anemia. Profiling of TCR beta VDJ combinations and CDR3 sequences used genomic DNA as template. TCRdb re-called the reads through MiXCR, storing one row per CDR3 protein. The data contain about half a million distinct CDR3 sequences, less than 35% of them singletons. Previously, flow cytometry had revealed CD8+CD57+ cell expansion in the patients chosen for sequencing. The specimen was sorted CD4+, CD8+, or CD8+CD57+ T cells (not recorded which) from PBMCs. These TCRs come from a human donor with aplastic anemia.

This clonotype was counted only a few times. This chain uses TRBV6-1 with TRBJ1-1; D is undetermined. Germline V gene sequence: CDR1 MNHNS, CDR2 SASEGT. Trimming stripped 7 bases from V and 1 base from J, with 10 bases between. The CDR3 length is 13 residues. CDR3 bases: TGTGCCAGCAACCTCCTTAGGAACACTGAAGCTTTCTTT. Translating it yields CASNLLRNTEAFF.

A few counts support this clonotype. This sequence joins TRBV7-2 and TRBJ1-1; D not certain. CDR1 is SGHTA and CDR2 is FQGNSA in the germline V gene. The CDR3 has 15 residues. Deletions cut 5 bases from V and 1 base from J, with 14 bases between. CDR3 bases: TGTGCCAGCAGCCCAGTACAAAACCCGAACACTGAAGCTTTCTTT. It specifies CASSPVQNPNTEAFF.

In this sample, this clonotype turned up a few times. The V gene is TRBV2, the J gene TRBJ1-1; 7 bases agree with TRBD1. CDR1 is SNHLY and CDR2 is FYNNEI in the germline V gene. This CDR3 has 15 amino acids. Trimming cost V 5 bases and J 0 bases; bases outside gene matches: 6. The CDR3 protein is CASSPWTGVNTEAFF. The CDR3 region has the DNA TGTGCCAGCAGTCCTTGGACAGGTGTGAACACTGAAGCTTTCTTT.

The V and J genes are TRBV20-1 and TRBJ2-7; the D gene could be TRBD1 or TRBD2 (5 bases each). V lost 0 bases and J lost 3, with 15 bases in between. This CDR3 comprises 15 residues. Looked up from germline, CDR1 is DFQATT and CDR2 is SNEGSKA (reference sequence). The DNA of the CDR3 is TGCAGTGCTAGAGATGGGACCGACGACAGCTACGAGCAGTACTTC. Its translation is CSARDGTDDSYEQYF.

This chain links TRBV9 with TRBJ1-5, with 9 bases fitting TRBD1. This CDR3 spans 14 amino acids. The J segment lost 6 bases and the V segment lost 3 bases, leaving 4 bases of the junction unmatched. Germline CDR1 reads SGDLS; CDR2 reads YYNGEE. CDR3 bases: TGTGCCAGCAGCGGAGACAGGGGGGGTCAGCCCCAGCATTTT. This gives the protein CASSGDRGGQPQHF.

In nucleotides, the CDR3 is TGTGCCAGCAGTACCCCGCTGACAGTCGGTACAGATACGCAGTATTTT. Its protein is CASSTPLTVGTDTQYF. The chain has TRBV6-1 and TRBJ2-3, with D possibly being TRBD1 (5 bases). The germline CDR1 and CDR2 sequences are MNHNS and SASEGT. Trimming left V 5 bases short and J 3 bases short, with 18 bases between. The CDR3 length is 16 residues.

This clonotype was counted many times. The rearrangement links TRBV12-3 or TRBV12-4 to TRBJ2-7; the D gene is possibly TRBD2 (6 bases). The CDR3 covers 12 residues. V lost 5 bases, J lost 3 bases, and 8 bases lay in between. In nucleotides, the CDR3 is TGTGCCAGCAGTGCGGGAATCTACGAGCAGTACTTC. Its translation is CASSAGIYEQYF.

The rearrangement joins TRBV10-3 to TRBJ1-2, with TRBD1 matching 7 bases. This CDR3 is 12 amino acids long. CDR1 and CDR2 (germline): ENHRY, SYGVKD. The V gene end was trimmed by 8 bases and the J gene end by 8 bases; junction bases not matched to a gene: 8. CDR3 loop: CAIGRDRIGYTF. The CDR3 nucleotides read TGTGCCATCGGGAGGGACAGAATCGGCTACACCTTC.

The gene calls are TRBV25-1 and TRBJ2-1; 12 nucleotides line up with TRBD2. Per germline, CDR1 MGHDK and CDR2 SYGVNS. V lost 7 bases and J lost 4; bases outside the gene matches: 11. This CDR3 is 17 amino acids long. The CDR3 reads CASTKSTSGRFYNEQFF. The CDR3 DNA sequence: TGTGCCAGCACTAAATCCACTAGCGGGAGGTTTTACAATGAGCAGTTCTTC.

With regard to this clonotype: Just one base apart from a much larger clone, this may be a read error. The J gene is TRBJ2-7, the V gene TRBV20-1, with 9 bases fitting TRBD2. The germline V gene encodes CDR1 DFQATT and CDR2 SNEGSKA (reference sequence). This CDR3 spans 13 amino acids. CDR3 sequence reads: CSAPSTSGYGQYF. The CDR3 DNA reads TGCAGTGCGCCTTCGACTAGCGGCTACGGGCAGTACTTC.

This clonotype was seen many times. DNA for the CDR3: TGTGCCAGTAGTCGGGAGAGCCCTAATCAGCCCCAGCATTTT. Translated: CASSRESPNQPQHF. The chain carries TRBV19 and TRBJ1-5; D uncertain. CDR1 and CDR2 from the germline V gene are LNHDA and SQIVND (reference sequence). The CDR3 length is 14 residues. The ends were cut back, 5 bases at V and 4 bases at J, with 12 bases in the middle.

This clonotype occurred a few times. This chain connects TRBV5-1 to TRBJ1-5; D perhaps matches TRBD1 (5 bases). The ends were cut back, 0 bases at V and 0 bases at J, with 7 bases in the middle. This CDR3 has 15 residues. The germline gives CDR1 SGHRS, CDR2 YFSETQ. The CDR3 nucleotides read TGCGCCAGCAGCTTGGGGGGGGTTAGCAATCAGCCCCAGCATTTT. Protein: CASSLGGVSNQPQHF.

In DNA form, the CDR3 reads TGTGCCAGCAGCTTAACGGGACAGGGGGCGAACACTGAAGCTTTCTTT. It yields the protein CASSLTGQGANTEAFF. The rearrangement joins TRBV25-1 to TRBJ1-1; 12 positions match TRBD1. J lost 1 base, V lost 6 bases, and 6 bases had no gene match. The CDR3 has 16 amino acids. The germline gives CDR1 MGHDK, CDR2 SYGVNS.

This clonotype was detected once. An end of the junction differs from the germline gene, which may be a read error. The chain recombines TRBV10-3 with TRBJ1-1; D is uncertain. Germline loops: CDR1 ENHRY, CDR2 SYGVKD. The CDR3 length is 14 residues. CDR3 in DNA: TGTGCCAGCAGTAAAACAGTTTTAAACACTGAAGCTTTCTTT. Translated, it gives CASSKTVLNTEAFF.

The chain carries TRBV19 and TRBJ1-2; TRBD1 might be the D (5 bases). The CDR3 has 11 residues. From germline, CDR1 is LNHDA and CDR2 SQIVND (reference sequence). CDR3 protein: CARDGADGYTF. The CDR3 nucleotides read TGTGCTAGAGATGGGGCGGATGGCTACACCTTC.

The rearrangement links TRBV7-2 to TRBJ1-5, with 7 bases lining up with TRBD1. V shed 3 bases, J shed 5 bases, and the junction held 10 bases outside the gene matches. The germline V gene encodes CDR1 SGHTA and CDR2 FQGNSA. This CDR3 contains 16 residues. In nucleotides, the CDR3 is TGTGCCAGCAGCTTCACACCGGGACAGTGGGATCAGCCCCAGCATTTT. This gives the protein CASSFTPGQWDQPQHF.

The chain has TRBV20-1 and TRBJ2-4, with TRBD1 identical over 7 bases. Trimming cost V 5 bases and J 13 bases; bases outside gene matches: 14. Germline V gene data show CDR1 as DFQATT and CDR2 as SNEGSKA (reference sequence). The CDR3 is 13 amino acids. CDR3 in DNA: TGCAGTGCTCTCTTTCCGAGGGGGCCCACCCAGTACTTC. Its translation: CSALFPRGPTQYF.

This clonotype has a count of ten or more. The chain couples TRBV15 to TRBJ1-2; 8 positions match TRBD1. J was trimmed by 4 bases and V by 1 base; bases with no gene match: 5. This CDR3 is 15 amino acids long. From germline, CDR1 is LNHNV and CDR2 YYDKDF (reference sequence). CDR3 residues: CATSRGNRGVYGYTF. DNA of the CDR3: TGTGCCACCAGCAGAGGGAACAGGGGGGTCTATGGCTACACCTTC.

The rearrangement links TRBV7-9 to TRBJ2-5; D is unclear. The germline V and J ends were trimmed by 3 bases and 2 bases, with 7 bases remaining between them. The CDR3 runs 13 residues. CDR1 and CDR2 from the germline V gene are SEHNR and FQNEAQ (reference sequence). The CDR3 spells CASSFPSQETQYF. DNA of the CDR3: TGTGCCAGCAGCTTTCCTAGTCAAGAGACCCAGTACTTC.

This clonotype was detected ten times or more. The V call is TRBV19, the J call TRBJ1-5; tentative D call: TRBD1 (5 bases). The V gene lost 4 bases and the J gene lost 4 bases, with 8 bases spanning the gap. CDR1 and CDR2 from the germline V gene are LNHDA and SQIVND (reference sequence). The CDR3 extends over 13 amino acids. This CDR3 reads CASSRDYNQPQHF. CDR3 nucleotides: TGTGCCAGTAGTAGGGACTATAATCAGCCCCAGCATTTT.

Regarding this clonotype: The conserved phenylalanine or tryptophan normally closing the CDR3 is absent here, so this likely arose from a read error. The V call is TRBV27, the J call TRBJ1-2; D is uncertain. Trimming removed 0 bases from V and 5 bases from J, with 7 bases in between. There are 13 residues in the CDR3. In germline, CDR1 is MNHEY, CDR2 SMNVEV (reference sequence). The CDR3 coding sequence is TGTGCCAGCAGTTTATCCCCCTTATATGGCTACACCCTC. Protein product: CASSLSPLYGYTL.

The chain carries TRBV5-1 and TRBJ2-3; D is unclear. With 0 bases removed from V and 6 bases from J, the gap between germline ends came to 17 bases. The CDR3 spans 16 residues. CDR1 is SGHRS, CDR2 YFSETQ, per germline. The CDR3 DNA reads TGCGCCAGCAGCTTGGTTCAGCGCGCAGTCGGGGATACGCAGTATTTT. Translated, it gives CASSLVQRAVGDTQYF.

V is TRBV5-4 and J is TRBJ2-1; maybe TRBD2 (6 bases). Per germline, CDR1 SGHNT and CDR2 YYREEE (reference sequence). The V and J ends lost 4 bases and 8 bases respectively, with 16 bases between them. This CDR3 has 14 amino acids. The CDR3 nucleotides are TGTGCCAGCAGCGGCGGGACTTGGAGGGATGAGCAGTTCTTC. This sequence encodes CASSGGTWRDEQFF.

At least ten counts were recorded for this clonotype. Since the CDR3 does not end with the conserved phenylalanine or tryptophan, this likely comes from a read error. The limits of the CDR3 on the DNA are not certain, so only TCRdb's listed CDR3 is given. This CDR3 reads CATSGNRPPY. The gene calls are TRBV24-1 and TRBJ2-7; the DNA was not compared with TRBD1, the D call given in the table. Germline V gene lookup returns CDR1 KGHDR and CDR2 SFDVKD. The CDR3 totals 10 residues, both ends included.

This clonotype came up many times. The chain uses TRBV9 and TRBJ1-2; unclear D gene. The CDR3 is made up of 11 amino acids. Germline V gene sequence: CDR1 SGDLS, CDR2 YYNGEE. V lost 5 bases, J lost 3 bases, and 5 bases lay in between. CDR3 DNA sequence: TGTGCCAGCAGGTCATACTATGGCTACACCTTC. Protein: CASRSYYGYTF.

This clonotype was recorded at least ten times. The chain recombines TRBV20-1 with TRBJ2-7; unclear D gene. This CDR3 region has 11 residues. Germline CDR1 reads DFQATT; CDR2 reads SNEGSKA (reference sequence). The V gene lost 4 bases and the J gene lost 2 bases, with 6 bases spanning the gap. CDR3 residues: CSATDTYEQYF. The CDR3, as DNA: TGCAGTGCTACCGATACCTACGAGCAGTACTTC.

This clonotype was seen ten or more times. V is TRBV20-1 and J is TRBJ2-7, with D maybe TRBD1 (6 bases). CDR3 size: 13 residues. In germline, CDR1 is DFQATT, CDR2 SNEGSKA (reference sequence). The V end lost 0 bases, the J end lost 3 bases, and 9 bases lay between the germline ends. Here the CDR3 reads CSARDSTGYEQYF. CDR3 nucleotides: TGCAGTGCTAGAGATTCGACAGGCTACGAGCAGTACTTC.

About this clonotype itself: A much larger clone is a single base away; this may be a read error. This likely comes from a read error, as the CDR3 has no conserved phenylalanine or tryptophan at its end. J is TRBJ1-2 and V is TRBV9; D remains ambiguous. The CDR3 has 13 residues. Germline V gene data show CDR1 as SGDLS and CDR2 as YYNGEE. With 3 bases removed from V and 0 bases from J, the gap between germline ends came to 6 bases. CDR3 sequence: CASSADANYGYTL. DNA for the CDR3: TGTGCCAGCAGCGCAGATGCTAACTATGGCTACACCTTA.

A remark on this clonotype: The germline gene is not matched at one end of the junction; a read error may be the cause. This sequence joins TRBV2 and TRBJ2-2; perhaps TRBD1 as D (6 bases). Germline lookup yields CDR1 SNHLY and CDR2 FYNNEI. The CDR3 extends over 12 amino acids. CDR3: CASSRGTGELLF. The CDR3 coding sequence is TGTGCCAGCAGTAGGGGGACCGGGGAGCTGCTCTTT.